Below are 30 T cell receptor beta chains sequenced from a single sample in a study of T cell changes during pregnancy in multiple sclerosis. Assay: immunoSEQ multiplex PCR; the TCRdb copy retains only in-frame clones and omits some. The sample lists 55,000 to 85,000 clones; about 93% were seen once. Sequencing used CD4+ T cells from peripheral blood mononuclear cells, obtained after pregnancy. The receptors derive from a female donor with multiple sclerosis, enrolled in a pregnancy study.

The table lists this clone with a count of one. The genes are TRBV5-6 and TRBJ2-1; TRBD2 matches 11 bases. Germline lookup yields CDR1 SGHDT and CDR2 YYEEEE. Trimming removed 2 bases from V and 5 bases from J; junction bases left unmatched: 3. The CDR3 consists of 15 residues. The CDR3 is CASSFGTSGNNEQFF. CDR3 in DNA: TGTGCCAGCAGCTTTGGGACTAGCGGAAACAATGAGCAGTTCTTC.

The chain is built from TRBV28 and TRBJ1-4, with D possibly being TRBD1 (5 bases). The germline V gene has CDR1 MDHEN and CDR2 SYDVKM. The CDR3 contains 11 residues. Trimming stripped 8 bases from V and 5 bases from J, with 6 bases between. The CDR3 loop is CASGGNEKLFF. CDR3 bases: TGTGCCAGCGGGGGGAATGAAAAACTGTTTTTT.

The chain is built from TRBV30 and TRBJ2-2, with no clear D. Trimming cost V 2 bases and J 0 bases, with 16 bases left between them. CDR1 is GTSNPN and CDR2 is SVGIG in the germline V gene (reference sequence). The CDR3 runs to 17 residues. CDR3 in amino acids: CAWSHERTFANTGELFF. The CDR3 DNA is TGTGCCTGGAGTCACGAGAGAACCTTCGCGAACACCGGGGAGCTGTTTTTT.

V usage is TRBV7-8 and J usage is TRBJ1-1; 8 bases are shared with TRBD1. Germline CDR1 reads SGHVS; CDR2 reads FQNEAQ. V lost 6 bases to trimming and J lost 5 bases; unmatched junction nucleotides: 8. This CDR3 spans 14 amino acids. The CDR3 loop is CASRPNRGGTEAFF. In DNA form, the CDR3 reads TGTGCCAGCAGACCCAACAGGGGGGGGACTGAAGCTTTCTTT. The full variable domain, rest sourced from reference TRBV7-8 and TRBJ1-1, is GAGVSQSPRYKVAKRGQDVALRCDPISGHVSLFWYQQALGQGPEFLTYFQNEAQLDKSGLPSDRFFAERPEGSVSTLKIQRTQQEDSAVYLCASRPNRGGTEAFFGQGTRLTVV.

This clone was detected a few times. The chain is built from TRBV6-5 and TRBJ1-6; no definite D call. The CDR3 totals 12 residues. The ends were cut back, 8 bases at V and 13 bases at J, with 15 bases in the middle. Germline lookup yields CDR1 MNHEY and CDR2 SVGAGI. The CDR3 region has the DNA TGTGCCAGCTCTAATCGGGGTGCTCCCCTCCACTTT. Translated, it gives CASSNRGAPLHF.

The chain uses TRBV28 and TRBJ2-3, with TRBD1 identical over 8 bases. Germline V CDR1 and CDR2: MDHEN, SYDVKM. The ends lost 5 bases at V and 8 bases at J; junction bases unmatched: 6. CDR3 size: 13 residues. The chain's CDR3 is CASSGTGFVTQYF. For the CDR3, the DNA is TGTGCCAGCAGTGGGACAGGCTTCGTTACGCAGTATTTT.

The CDR3 nucleotides read TGTGCCAGCACTAGGACAGGGGGAACCAAAAACATTCAGTACTTC. Its translation: CASTRTGGTKNIQYF. This chain links TRBV6-5 with TRBJ2-4; 10 positions match TRBD1. Trimming took 7 bases from V and 2 from J; bases not matched to a gene: 5. In germline, CDR1 is MNHEY, CDR2 SVGAGI. The CDR3 has 15 residues.

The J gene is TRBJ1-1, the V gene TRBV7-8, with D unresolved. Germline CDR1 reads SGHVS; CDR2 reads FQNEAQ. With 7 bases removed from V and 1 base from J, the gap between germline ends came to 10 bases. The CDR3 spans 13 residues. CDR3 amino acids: CASIGGKNTEAFF. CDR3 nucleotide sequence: TGTGCCAGCATAGGAGGGAAGAACACTGAAGCTTTCTTT.

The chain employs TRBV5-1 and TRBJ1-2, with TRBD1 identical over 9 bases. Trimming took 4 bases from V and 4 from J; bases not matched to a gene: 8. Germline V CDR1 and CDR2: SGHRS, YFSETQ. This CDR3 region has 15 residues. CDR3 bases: TGCGCCAGCAGCAATAGGACAGGGGAATCCTATGGCTACACCTTC. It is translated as CASSNRTGESYGYTF.

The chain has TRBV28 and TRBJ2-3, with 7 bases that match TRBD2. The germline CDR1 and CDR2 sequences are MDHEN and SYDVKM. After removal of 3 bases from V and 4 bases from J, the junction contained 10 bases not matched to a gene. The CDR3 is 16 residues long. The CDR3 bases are TGTGCCAGCAGTTTGATCGCGGGAGTTAGTCCAGATACGCAGTATTTT. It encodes CASSLIAGVSPDTQYF.

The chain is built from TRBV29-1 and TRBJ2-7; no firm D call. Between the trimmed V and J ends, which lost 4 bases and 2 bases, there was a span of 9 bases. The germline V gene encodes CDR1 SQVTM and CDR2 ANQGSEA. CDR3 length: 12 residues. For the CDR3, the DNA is TGCAGCGTTGGACCGGGTCCCTACGAGCAGTACTTC. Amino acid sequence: CSVGPGPYEQYF.

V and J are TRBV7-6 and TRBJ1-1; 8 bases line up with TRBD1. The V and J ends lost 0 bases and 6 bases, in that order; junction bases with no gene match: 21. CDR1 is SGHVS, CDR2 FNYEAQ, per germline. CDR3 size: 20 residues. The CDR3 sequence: CASSLAAHSETGAPWAEAFF. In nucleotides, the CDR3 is TGTGCCAGCAGCTTAGCCGCTCACTCCGAGACAGGGGCCCCCTGGGCTGAAGCTTTCTTT.

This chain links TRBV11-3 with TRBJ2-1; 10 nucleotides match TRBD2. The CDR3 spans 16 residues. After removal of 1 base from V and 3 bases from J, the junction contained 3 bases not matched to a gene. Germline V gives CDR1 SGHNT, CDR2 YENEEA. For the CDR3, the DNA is TGTGCCAGCAGCTTAGGACTAGCGGGTGTCTACAATGAGCAGTTCTTC. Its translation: CASSLGLAGVYNEQFF.

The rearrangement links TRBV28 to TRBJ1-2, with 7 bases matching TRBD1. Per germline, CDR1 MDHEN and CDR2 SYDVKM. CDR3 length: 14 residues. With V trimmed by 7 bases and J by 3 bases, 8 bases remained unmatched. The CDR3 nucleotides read TGTGCCAGCACAACAGACAGGGCGGACTATGGCTACACCTTC. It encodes CASTTDRADYGYTF.

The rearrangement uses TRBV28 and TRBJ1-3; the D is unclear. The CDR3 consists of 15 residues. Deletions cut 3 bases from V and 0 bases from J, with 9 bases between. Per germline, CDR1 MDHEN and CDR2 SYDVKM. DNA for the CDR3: TGTGCCAGCAGTTTTTTACAGTACTCTGGAAACACCATATATTTT. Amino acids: CASSFLQYSGNTIYF.

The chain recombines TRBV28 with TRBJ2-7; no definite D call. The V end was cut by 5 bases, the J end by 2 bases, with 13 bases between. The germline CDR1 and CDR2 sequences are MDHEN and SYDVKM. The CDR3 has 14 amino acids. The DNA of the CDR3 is TGTGCCAGCAGTCTTCCTCCTACCGCCTACGAGCAGTACTTC. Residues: CASSLPPTAYEQYF. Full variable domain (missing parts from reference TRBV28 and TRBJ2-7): DVKVTQSSRYLVKRTGEKVFLECVQDMDHENMFWYRQDPGLGLRLIYFSYDVKMKEKGDIPEGYSVSREKKERFSLILESASTNQTSMYLCASSLPPTAYEQYFGPGTRLTVT.

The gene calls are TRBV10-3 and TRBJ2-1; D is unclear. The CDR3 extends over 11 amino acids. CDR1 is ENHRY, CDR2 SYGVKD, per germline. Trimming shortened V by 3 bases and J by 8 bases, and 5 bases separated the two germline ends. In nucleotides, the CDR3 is TGTGCCATCAGTGAAGGAGATGAGCAGTTCTTC. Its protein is CAISEGDEQFF.

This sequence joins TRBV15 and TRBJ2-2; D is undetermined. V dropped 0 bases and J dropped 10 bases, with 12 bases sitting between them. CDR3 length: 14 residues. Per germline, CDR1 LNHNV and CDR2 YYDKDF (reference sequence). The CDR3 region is CATSRDLVLAELFF. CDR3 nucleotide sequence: TGTGCCACCAGCAGAGATCTGGTTCTGGCGGAGCTGTTTTTT. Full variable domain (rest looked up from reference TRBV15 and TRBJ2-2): DAMVIQNPRYQVTQFGKPVTLSCSQTLNHNVMYWYQQKSSQAPKLLFHYYDKDFNNEADTPDNFQSRRPNTSFCFLDIRSPGLGDTAMYLCATSRDLVLAELFFGEGSRLTVL.

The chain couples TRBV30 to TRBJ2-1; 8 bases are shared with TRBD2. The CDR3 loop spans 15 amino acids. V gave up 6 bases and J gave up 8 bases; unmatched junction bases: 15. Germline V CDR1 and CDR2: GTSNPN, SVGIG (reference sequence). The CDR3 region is CACQQGSGGLHEQFF. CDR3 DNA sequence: TGTGCCTGCCAACAGGGTTCGGGGGGGCTACATGAGCAGTTCTTC.

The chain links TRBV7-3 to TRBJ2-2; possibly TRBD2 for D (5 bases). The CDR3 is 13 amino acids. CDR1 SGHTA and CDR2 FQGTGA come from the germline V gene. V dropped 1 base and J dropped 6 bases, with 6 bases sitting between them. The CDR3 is CASSLMGAGELFF. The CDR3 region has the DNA TGTGCCAGCAGCTTAATGGGAGCCGGGGAGCTGTTTTTT.

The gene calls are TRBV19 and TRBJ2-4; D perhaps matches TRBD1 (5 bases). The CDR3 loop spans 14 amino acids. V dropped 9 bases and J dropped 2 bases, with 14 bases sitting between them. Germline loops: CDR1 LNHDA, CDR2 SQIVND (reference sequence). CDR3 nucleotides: TGTGCCAGCGCTCGGCAGGACACCAAAAACATTCAGTACTTC. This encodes CASARQDTKNIQYF.

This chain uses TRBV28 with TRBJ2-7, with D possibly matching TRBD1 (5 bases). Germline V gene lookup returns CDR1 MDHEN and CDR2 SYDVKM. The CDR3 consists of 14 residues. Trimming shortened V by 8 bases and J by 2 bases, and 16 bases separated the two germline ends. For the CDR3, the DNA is TGTGCCAGCGCCTTGACAGCACAGGCCTACGAGCAGTACTTC. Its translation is CASALTAQAYEQYF.

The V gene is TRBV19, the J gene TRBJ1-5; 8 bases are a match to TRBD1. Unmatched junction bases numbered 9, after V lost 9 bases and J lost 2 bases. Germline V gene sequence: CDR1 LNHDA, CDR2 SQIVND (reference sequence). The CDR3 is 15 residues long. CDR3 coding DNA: TGTGCCAGCCACGGGGCACAGGGGGGCAATCAGCCCCAGCATTTT. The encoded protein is CASHGAQGGNQPQHF.

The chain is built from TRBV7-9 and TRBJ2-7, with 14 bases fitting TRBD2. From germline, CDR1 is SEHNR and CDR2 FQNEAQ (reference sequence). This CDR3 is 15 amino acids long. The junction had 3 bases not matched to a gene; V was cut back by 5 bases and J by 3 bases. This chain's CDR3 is CASSPGLAGVYEQYF. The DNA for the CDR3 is TGTGCCAGCAGCCCGGGACTAGCGGGAGTCTACGAGCAGTACTTC.

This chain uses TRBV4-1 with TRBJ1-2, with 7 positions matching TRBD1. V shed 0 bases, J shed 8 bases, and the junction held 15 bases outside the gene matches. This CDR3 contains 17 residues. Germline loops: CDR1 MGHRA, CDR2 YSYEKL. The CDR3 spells CASSQDTSAGGWKGYTF. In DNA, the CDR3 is TGCGCCAGCAGCCAAGATACGTCGGCAGGGGGTTGGAAGGGCTACACCTTC.

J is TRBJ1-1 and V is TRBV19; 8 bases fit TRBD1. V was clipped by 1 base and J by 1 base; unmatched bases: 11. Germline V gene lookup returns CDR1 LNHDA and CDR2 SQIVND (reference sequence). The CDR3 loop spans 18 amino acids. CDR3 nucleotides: TGTGCCAGTAGTATAGTACTGCGTAGGACAGGGCGGAACACTGAAGCTTTCTTT. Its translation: CASSIVLRRTGRNTEAFF.

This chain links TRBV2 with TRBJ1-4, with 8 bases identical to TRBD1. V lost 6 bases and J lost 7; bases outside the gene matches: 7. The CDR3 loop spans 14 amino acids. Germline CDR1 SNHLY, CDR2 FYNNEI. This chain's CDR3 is CASRAGQAAEKLFF. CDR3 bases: TGTGCCAGCAGGGCGGGACAGGCCGCTGAAAAACTGTTTTTT.

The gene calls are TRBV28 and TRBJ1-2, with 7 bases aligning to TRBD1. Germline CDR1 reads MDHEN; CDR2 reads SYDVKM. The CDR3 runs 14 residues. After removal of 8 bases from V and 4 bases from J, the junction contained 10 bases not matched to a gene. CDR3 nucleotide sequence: TGTGCCAGCTACTCCGGGACAGATGGCTATGGCTACACCTTC. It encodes CASYSGTDGYGYTF.

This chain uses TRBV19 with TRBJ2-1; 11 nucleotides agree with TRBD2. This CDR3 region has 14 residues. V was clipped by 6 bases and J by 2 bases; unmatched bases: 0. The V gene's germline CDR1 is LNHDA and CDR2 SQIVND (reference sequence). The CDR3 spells CASRLAGAYNEQFF. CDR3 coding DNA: TGTGCCAGTAGACTAGCGGGAGCCTACAATGAGCAGTTCTTC.

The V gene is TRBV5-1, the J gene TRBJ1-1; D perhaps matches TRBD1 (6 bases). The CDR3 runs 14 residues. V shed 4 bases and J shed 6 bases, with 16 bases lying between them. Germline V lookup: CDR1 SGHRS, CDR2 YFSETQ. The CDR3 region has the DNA TGCGCCAGCAGCGGGGAGGGGGGGCGAGCTGAAGCTTTCTTT. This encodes CASSGEGGRAEAFF.